Given below is one T cell receptor (beta chain) in context. The sample belongs to a study of blood T cell repertoires in COVID-19. Per the study methods: Reference gene primer amplification gave estimated nucleated cell counts. Sequenced by immunoSEQ multiplex PCR; TCRdb stores in-frame clones only, minus some. V and J calls and clone size are those listed in that table; D and trimming were worked out from the DNA. The repertoire holds tens of thousands of clones, with roughly 89% as singletons. CDR1 and CDR2 from the germline V gene are SGHRS and YFSETQ. The CDR3 contains 15 residues. With 1 base removed from V and 10 bases from J, the gap between germline ends came to 15 bases.

The J gene is TRBJ1-6, the V gene TRBV5-1; no clear D. This clonotype originated in an elderly woman with acute or convalescent COVID-19. The material sequenced was peripheral blood. The DNA for the CDR3 is TGCGCCAGCAGCTTGTTCGCAGGCCCTGAATCACCCCTCCACTTT. Translated: CASSLFAGPESPLHF.